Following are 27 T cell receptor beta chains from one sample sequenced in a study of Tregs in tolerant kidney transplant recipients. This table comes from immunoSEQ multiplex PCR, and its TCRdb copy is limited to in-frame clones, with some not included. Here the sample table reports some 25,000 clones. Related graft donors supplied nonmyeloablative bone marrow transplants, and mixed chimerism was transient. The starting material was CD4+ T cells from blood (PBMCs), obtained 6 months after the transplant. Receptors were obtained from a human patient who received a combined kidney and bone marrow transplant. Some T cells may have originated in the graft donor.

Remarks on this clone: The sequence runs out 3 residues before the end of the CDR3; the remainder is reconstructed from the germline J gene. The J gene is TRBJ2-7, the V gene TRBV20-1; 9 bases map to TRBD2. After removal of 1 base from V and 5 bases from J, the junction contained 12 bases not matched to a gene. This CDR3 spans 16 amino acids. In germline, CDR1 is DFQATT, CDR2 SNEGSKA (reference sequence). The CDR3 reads CSARGAFSGSVDEQYF. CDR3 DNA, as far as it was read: TGCAGTGCTAGAGGGGCCTTTAGCGGGAGTGTCGACGAG.

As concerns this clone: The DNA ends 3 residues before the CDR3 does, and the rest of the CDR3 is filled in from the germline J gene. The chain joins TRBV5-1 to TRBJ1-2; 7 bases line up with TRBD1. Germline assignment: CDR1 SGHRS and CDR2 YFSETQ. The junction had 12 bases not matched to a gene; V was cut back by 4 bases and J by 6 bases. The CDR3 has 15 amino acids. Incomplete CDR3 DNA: TGCGCCAGCAGCACCCTGGACAGGCAGTCGGATGGC. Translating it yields CASSTLDRQSDG. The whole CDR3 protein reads CASSTLDRQSDGYTF.

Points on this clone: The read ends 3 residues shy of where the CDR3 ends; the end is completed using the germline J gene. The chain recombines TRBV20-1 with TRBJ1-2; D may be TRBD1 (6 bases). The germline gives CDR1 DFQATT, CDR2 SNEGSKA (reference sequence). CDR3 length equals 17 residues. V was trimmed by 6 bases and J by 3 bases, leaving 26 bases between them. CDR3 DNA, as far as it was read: TGCAGTGCATCCAAACAAACAGGGAGGGATAACGACTATGGC. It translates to CSASKQTGRDNDYG. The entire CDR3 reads CSASKQTGRDNDYGYTF.

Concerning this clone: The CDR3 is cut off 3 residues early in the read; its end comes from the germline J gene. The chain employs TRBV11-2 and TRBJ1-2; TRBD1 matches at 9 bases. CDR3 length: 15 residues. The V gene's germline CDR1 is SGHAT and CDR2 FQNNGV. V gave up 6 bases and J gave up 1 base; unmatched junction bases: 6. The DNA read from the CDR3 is TGTGCCAGCAGGGTAACAGGGGGCTTTAACTATGGC. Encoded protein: CASRVTGGFNYG. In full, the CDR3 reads CASRVTGGFNYGYTF.

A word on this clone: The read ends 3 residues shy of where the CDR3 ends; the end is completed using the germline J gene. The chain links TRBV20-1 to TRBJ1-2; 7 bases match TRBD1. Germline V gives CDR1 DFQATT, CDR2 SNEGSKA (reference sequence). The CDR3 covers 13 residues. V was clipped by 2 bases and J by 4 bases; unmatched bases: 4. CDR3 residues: CSARQGVLYGYTF. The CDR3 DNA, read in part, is TGCAGTGCTAGACAGGGGGTCCTCTATGGC.

CDR3 DNA, as far as it was read: TGCGCCAGCAGCCAGACGGGACAGGGGCACGAAAAA. Encoded protein: CASSQTGQGHEK. The whole CDR3 reads CASSQTGQGHEKLFF. This rearrangement joins TRBV5-1 to TRBJ1-4, with 10 bases matching TRBD1. From the germline J gene comes the end of the CDR3, since the read stops 3 residues before it. The CDR3 loop spans 15 amino acids. Trimming removed 4 bases from V and 8 bases from J; junction bases left unmatched: 8. Per germline, CDR1 SGHRS and CDR2 YFSETQ.

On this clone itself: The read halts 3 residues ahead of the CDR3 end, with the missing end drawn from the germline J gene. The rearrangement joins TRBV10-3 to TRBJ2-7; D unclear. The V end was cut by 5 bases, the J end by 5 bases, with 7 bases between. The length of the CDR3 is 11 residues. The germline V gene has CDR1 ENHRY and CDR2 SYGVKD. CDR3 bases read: TGTGCCATCAGTATGGGCCACGAG. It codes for CAISMGHE. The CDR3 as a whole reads CAISMGHEQYF.

This CDR3 reads CASSLAASGGTGELFF. CDR3 bases read: TGTGCCAGCAGCTTAGCGGCGTCCGGGGGGACCGGGGAG. The J gene is TRBJ2-2, the V gene TRBV7-2; TRBD2 agrees at 7 bases. The read ends 3 residues early relative to the CDR3; the germline J gene fills the gap. Germline V gene data show CDR1 as SGHTA and CDR2 as FQGNSA. The V and J ends lost 0 bases and 5 bases, in that order; junction bases with no gene match: 6. This CDR3 comprises 16 residues.

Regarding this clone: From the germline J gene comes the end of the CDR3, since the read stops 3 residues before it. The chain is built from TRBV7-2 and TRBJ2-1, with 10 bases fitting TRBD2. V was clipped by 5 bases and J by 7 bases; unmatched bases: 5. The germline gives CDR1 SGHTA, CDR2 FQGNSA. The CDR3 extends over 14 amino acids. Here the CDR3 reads CASSTGLAVNEQFF. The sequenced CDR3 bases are TGTGCCAGCAGCACCGGACTAGCGGTGAATGAG.

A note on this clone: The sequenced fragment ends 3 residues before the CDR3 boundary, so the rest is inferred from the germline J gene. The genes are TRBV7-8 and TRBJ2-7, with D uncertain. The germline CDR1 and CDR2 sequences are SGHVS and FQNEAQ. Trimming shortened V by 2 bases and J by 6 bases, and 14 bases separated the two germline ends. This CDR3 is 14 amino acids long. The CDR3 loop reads CASSLPAGLSEQYF. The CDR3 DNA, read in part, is TGTGCCAGCAGCTTACCCGCAGGTCTTAGCGAG.

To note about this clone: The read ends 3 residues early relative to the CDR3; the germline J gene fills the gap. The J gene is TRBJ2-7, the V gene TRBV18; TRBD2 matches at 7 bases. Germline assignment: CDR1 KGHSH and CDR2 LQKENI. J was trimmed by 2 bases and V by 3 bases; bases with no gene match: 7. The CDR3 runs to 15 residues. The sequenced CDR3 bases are TGTGCCAGCTCACCCCGCGCGGGGGATGCCTACGAG. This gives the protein CASSPRAGDAYE. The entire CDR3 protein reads CASSPRAGDAYEQYF.

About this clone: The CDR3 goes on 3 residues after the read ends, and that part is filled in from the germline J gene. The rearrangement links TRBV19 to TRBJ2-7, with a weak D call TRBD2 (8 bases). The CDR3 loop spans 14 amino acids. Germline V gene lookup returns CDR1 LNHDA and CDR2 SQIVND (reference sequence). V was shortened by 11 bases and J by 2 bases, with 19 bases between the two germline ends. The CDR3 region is CAAGRAGGPYEQYF. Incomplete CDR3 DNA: TGTGCCGCCGGGAGGGCAGGGGGACCCTACGAG.

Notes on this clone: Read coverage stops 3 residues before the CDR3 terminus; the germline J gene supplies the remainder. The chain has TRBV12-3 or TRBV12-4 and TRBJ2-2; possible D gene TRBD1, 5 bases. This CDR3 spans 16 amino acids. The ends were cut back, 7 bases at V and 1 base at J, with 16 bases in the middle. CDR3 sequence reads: CASNLFGRENTGELFF. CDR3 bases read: TGTGCCAGCAATCTATTCGGCAGGGAGAACACCGGGGAG.

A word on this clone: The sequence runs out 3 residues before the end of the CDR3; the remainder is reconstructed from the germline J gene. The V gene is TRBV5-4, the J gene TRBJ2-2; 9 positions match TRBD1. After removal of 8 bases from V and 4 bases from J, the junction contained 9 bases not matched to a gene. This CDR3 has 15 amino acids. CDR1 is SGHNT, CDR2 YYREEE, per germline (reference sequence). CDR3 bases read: TGTGCCAGTCGGAGGGACAGGGCGCTCACCGGGGAG. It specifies CASRRDRALTGE. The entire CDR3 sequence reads CASRRDRALTGELFF. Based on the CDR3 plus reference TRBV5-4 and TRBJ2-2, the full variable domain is ETGVTQSPTHLIKTRGQQVTLRCSSQSGHNTVSWYQQALGQGPQFIFQYYREEENGRGNFPPRFSGLQFPNYSSELNVNALELDDSALYLCASRRDRALTGELFFGEGSRLTVL.

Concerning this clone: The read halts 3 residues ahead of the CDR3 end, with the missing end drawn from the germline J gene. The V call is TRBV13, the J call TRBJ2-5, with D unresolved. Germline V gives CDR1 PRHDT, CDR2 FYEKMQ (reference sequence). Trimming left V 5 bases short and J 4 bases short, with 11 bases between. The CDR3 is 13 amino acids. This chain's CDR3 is CASSLDLRETQYF. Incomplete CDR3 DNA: TGTGCCAGCAGCCTAGATCTACGAGAGACC.

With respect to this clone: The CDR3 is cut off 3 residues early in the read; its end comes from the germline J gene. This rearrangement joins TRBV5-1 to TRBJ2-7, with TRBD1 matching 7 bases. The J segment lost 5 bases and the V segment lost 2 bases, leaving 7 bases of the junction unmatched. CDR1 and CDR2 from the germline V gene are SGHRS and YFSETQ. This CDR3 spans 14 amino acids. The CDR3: CASSFGSTGDEQYF. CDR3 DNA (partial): TGCGCCAGCAGCTTCGGATCTACAGGGGACGAG.

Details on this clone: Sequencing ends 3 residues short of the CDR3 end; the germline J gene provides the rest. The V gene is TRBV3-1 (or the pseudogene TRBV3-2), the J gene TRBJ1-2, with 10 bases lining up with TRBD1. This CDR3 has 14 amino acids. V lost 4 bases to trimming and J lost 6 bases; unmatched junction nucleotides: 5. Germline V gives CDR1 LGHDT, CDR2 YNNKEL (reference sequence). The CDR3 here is CASSRGTGADGYTF. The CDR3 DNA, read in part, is TGTGCCAGCAGCCGAGGGACAGGGGCCGATGGC.

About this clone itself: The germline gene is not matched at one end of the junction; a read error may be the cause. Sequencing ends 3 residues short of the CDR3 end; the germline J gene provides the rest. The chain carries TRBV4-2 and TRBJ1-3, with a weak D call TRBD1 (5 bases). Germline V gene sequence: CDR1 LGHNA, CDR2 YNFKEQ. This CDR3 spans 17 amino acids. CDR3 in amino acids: CASSQDLAPGAGNTIYF. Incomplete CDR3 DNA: TGCGCCAGCAGCCAAGATTTGGCCCCGGGGGCTGGAAACACC.

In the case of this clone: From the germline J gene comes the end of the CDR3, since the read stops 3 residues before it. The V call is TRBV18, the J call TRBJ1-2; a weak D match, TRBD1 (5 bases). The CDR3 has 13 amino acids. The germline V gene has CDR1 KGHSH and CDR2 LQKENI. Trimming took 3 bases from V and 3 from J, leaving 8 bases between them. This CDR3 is CASSPGGDYGYTF. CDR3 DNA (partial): TGTGCCAGCTCACCGGGGGGAGACTATGGC.

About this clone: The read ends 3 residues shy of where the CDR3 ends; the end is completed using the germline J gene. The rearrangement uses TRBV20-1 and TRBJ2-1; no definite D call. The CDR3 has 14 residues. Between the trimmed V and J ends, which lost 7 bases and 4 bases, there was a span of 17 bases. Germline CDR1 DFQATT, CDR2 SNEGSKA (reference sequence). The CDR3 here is CSGLRSRRYNEQFF. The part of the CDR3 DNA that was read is TGCAGTGGCCTCAGATCTAGACGTTACAATGAG.

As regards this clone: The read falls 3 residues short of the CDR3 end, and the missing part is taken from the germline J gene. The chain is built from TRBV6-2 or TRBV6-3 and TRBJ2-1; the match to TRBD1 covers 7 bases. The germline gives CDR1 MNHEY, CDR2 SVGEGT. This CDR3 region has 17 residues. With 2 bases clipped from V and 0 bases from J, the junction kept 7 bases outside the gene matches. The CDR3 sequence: CASSYIPQGNSYNEQFF. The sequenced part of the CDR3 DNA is TGTGCCAGCAGTTACATCCCACAGGGGAACTCCTACAATGAG.

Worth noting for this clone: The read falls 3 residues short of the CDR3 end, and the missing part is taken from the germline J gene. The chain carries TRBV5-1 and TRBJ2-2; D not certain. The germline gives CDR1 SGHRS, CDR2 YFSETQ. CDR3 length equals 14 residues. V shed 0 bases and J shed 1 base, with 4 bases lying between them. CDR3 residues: CASSLDMNTGELFF. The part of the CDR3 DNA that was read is TGCGCCAGCAGCTTGGATATGAACACCGGGGAG.

CDR3 protein: CASSLSGRFGETQYF. The CDR3 DNA, read in part, is TGTGCCAGCAGCCTTAGCGGGAGATTCGGTGAGACC. The V gene is TRBV7-2, the J gene TRBJ2-5; TRBD2 matches 9 bases. The CDR3 end falls 3 residues outside the read, so it is completed with the germline J gene. This CDR3 is built from 15 residues. From germline, CDR1 is SGHTA and CDR2 FQGNSA. Trimming at V came to 5 bases and at J to 5 bases, leaving 9 bases not matched to a gene.

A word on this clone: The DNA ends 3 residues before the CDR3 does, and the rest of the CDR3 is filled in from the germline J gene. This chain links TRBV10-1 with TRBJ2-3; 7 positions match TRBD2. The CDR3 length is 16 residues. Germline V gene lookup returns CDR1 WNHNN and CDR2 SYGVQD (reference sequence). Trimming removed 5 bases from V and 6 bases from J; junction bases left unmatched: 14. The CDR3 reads CASSTTSGKGRDTQYF. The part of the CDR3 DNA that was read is TGCGCCAGCAGTACTACCAGCGGGAAAGGGAGGGATACG.

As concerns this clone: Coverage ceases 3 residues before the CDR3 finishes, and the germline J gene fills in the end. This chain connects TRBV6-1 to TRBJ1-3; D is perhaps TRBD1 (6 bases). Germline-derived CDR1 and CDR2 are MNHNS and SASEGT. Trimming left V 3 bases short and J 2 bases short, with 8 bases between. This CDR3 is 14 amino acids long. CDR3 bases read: TGTGCCAGCAGTGATGGGGGCACTGGAAACACC. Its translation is CASSDGGTGNT. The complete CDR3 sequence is CASSDGGTGNTIYF.

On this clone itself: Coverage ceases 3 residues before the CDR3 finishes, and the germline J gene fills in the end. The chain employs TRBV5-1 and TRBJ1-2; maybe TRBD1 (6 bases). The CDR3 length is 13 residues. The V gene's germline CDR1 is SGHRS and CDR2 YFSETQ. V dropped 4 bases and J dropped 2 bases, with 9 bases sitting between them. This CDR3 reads CASSVDRNYGYTF. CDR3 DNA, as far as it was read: TGCGCCAGCAGCGTCGACAGGAACTATGGC.

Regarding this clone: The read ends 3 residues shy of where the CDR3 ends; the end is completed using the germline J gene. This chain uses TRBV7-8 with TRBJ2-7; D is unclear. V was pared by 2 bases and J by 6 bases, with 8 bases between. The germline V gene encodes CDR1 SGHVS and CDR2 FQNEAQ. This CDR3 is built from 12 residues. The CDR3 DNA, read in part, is TGTGCCAGCAGCTTACCATTGTTCGAG. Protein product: CASSLPLFE. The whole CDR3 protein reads CASSLPLFEQYF.